The rows below give T cell receptor beta chains drawn from one sample of a study of blood T cell repertoires in COVID-19. Sequenced by immunoSEQ multiplex PCR; TCRdb stores in-frame clones only, minus some. The table includes tens of thousands of clones, around 86% detected once. The specimen sequenced was peripheral blood. Receptor source: a human donor in a cohort sampled during active COVID-19. CDR3s include the opening cysteine and the closing phenylalanine or tryptophan. The D gene is left open where the match is weak. Rows may omit the clone size; those that give it use once, few, many or a size class.

v_gene	abundance	j_gene	d_gene	CDR3nt	CDR3aa
TRBV2	-	TRBJ1-4	-	TGTGCCAGCAGTGGGCCAACAGGGTTTGAAAAACTGTTTTTT	CASSGPTGFEKLFF
TRBV18	-	TRBJ2-3	TRBD2	TGTGCCAGCTCACCACCTGCTAGGACTAGCGGGAAGGATACGCAGTATTTT	CASSPPARTSGKDTQYF
TRBV9	-	TRBJ2-1	TRBD2	TGTGCCAGCAGCAAAGCAGAGAGCGGGAGAGGCGATGAGCAGTTCTTC	CASSKAESGRGDEQFF
TRBV7-7	-	TRBJ2-5	TRBD2	TGTGCTAGCAGCTTAGCGGGGGGGAGTCCCGCAAAGACCCAGTACTTC	CASSLAGGSPAKTQYF
TRBV30	once	TRBJ2-7	TRBD2	TGTGCCTGGACCGACGGGAGGGCCCAGGGGTACGAGCAGTACTTC	CAWTDGRAQGYEQYF
TRBV11-2	-	TRBJ2-5	-	TGTGCCAGCAGCTTAGGGCCGGGGATGGCGACCCAGTACTTC	CASSLGPGMATQYF
TRBV18	-	TRBJ2-2	-	TGTGCCAGCTCATCCCTAGAAACCGGGGAGCTGTTTTTT	CASSSLETGELFF
TRBV18	-	TRBJ1-5	-	TGTGCCAGCTCACCAGGTTCAGGGGATCAGCCCCAGCATTTT	CASSPGSGDQPQHF
TRBV5-6	few	TRBJ1-5	-	TGTGCCAGCAGCTTGGGCGGGGCTTGGGGCAATCAGCCCCAGCATTTT	CASSLGGAWGNQPQHF
TRBV2	few	TRBJ1-5	-	TGTGCCAGCGGACAGACCCGATTTACCTATAGCAATCAGCCCCAGCATTTT	CASGQTRFTYSNQPQHF
TRBV11-2	-	TRBJ1-2	-	TGTGCCAGCAGCTCACACCCACCTACAGGCCTCTATGGCTACACCTTC	CASSSHPPTGLYGYTF
TRBV27	-	TRBJ2-1	TRBD2	TGTGCCAGCAGAACCGGGACTATAATCTACAATGAGCAGTTCTTC	CASRTGTIIYNEQFF
TRBV27	few	TRBJ2-7	-	-	CASSTSGLVVEQYF
TRBV9	-	TRBJ2-1	-	TGTGCCAGCAGCGTAGGTGGGAGAACGAACAATGAGCAGTTCTTC	CASSVGGRTNNEQFF
TRBV5-1	-	TRBJ2-7	TRBD1	TGCGCCAGCAGCTCTGGGGACAGCACGAAGGAGCAGTACTTC	CASSSGDSTKEQYF
TRBV5-4	-	TRBJ1-5	-	TGTGCCAGCAGCTTGGCCCCCTCCGGCGACAGCCATAATAGCAATCAGCCCCAGCATTTT	CASSLAPSGDSHNSNQPQHF
TRBV6-2/TRBV6-3	-	TRBJ1-3	TRBD1	TGTGCCAGCAGTTGGCCGGGGACAGGCGAGGACACCATATATTTT	CASSWPGTGEDTIYF
TRBV19	-	TRBJ2-7	TRBD2	TGTGCCAGTAGTATCCTGGCGGGAGCAGCGGCCTACGAGCAGTACTTC	CASSILAGAAAYEQYF
TRBV7-3	-	TRBJ2-3	TRBD2	TGTGCCAGCAGCTTAAAGACCCTGCAGACTAGCGGAACCACAGATACGCAGTATTTT	CASSLKTLQTSGTTDTQYF
TRBV13	-	TRBJ1-2	TRBD1	TGTGCCAGCAGCCACTCAGGGACAGATAATGGCTACACCTTC	CASSHSGTDNGYTF
TRBV10-3	once	TRBJ2-7	-	TGTGCCATCAGTGATTTGAGGGGGACAAACTACTACGAGCAGTACTTC	CAISDLRGTNYYEQYF
TRBV27	-	TRBJ1-5	-	TGTGCCAGCAGTCCGACCGATCAGGGAAAAAATCAGCCCCAGCATTTT	CASSPTDQGKNQPQHF
TRBV7-9	-	TRBJ1-6	-	TGTGCCAGCAGCCCCGGGGGGGGGCTAATTAATTCACCCCTCCACTTT	CASSPGGGLINSPLHF